This TCR beta chain was recorded in a study of blood T cell repertoires in COVID-19. Sequencing was performed with immunoSEQ multiplex PCR; in TCRdb, only in-frame clones are kept and a portion is missing. The table records 80,000 to 95,000 clones, roughly 90% of them present only once. About this clone itself: At one end the junction does not follow the germline gene, possibly because of a read error.

From germline, CDR1 is SGHTA and CDR2 FQGNSA. The CDR3 totals 17 residues. This chain uses TRBV7-2 with TRBJ1-1; 12 positions match TRBD1. The sample was peripheral blood. This clonotype originated in a woman aged 50 to 65 with active or convalescent COVID-19. CDR3 protein: CASTSTNTAGTGGAGGF. In nucleotides, the CDR3 is TGTGCCAGCACATCGACGAATACCGCCGGGACAGGGGGCGCCGGGGGGTTT.